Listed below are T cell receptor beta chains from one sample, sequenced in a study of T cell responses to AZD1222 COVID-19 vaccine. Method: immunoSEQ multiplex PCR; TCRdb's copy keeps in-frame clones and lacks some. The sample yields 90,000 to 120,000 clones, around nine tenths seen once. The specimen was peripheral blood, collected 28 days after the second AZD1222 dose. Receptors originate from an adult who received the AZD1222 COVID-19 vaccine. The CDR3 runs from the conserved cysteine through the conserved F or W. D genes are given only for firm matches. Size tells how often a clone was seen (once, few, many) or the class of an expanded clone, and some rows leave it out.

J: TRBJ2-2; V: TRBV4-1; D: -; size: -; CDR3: CASSHEGRRANTGELFF; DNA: TGCGCCAGCAGCCACGAGGGGCGCAGGGCGAACACCGGGGAGCTGTTTTTT
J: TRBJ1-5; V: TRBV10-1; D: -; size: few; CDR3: CASSEGQNQPQHF; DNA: TGCGCCAGCAGTGAAGGCCAGAATCAGCCCCAGCATTTT
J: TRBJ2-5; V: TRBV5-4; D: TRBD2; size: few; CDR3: CASSRAGAKETQYF; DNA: TGTGCCAGCAGTAGAGCGGGGGCTAAAGAGACCCAGTACTTC
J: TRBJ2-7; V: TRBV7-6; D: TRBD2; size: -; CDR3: CASSLEGAGEQYF; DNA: TGTGCCAGCAGCTTGGAGGGAGCGGGAGAGCAGTACTTC
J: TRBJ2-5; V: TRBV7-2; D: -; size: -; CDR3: CASTPERQQETQYF; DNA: TGTGCCAGCACACCTGAAAGGCAACAAGAGACCCAGTACTTC
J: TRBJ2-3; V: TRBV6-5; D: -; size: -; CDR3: CASTPPSTDTQYF; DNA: TGTGCCAGCACCCCGCCTAGCACAGATACGCAGTATTTT
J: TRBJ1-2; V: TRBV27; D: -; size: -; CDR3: CASSPNGSNYGYTF; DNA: TGTGCCAGCAGCCCGAATGGATCTAACTATGGCTACACCTTC
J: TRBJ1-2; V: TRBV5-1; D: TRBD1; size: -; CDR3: CASSPRQGNLYGYTF; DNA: TGCGCCAGCAGCCCGAGACAGGGCAACCTCTATGGCTACACCTTC
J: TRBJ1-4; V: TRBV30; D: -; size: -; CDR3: CAWSPRKGDEKLFF; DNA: TGTGCCTGGAGTCCCCGTAAGGGGGATGAAAAACTGTTTTTT
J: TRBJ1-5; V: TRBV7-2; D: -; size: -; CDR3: CASSLVETNQPQHF; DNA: TGTGCCAGCAGCTTAGTGGAGACCAATCAGCCCCAGCATTTT
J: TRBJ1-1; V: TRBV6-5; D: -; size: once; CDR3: CASNTGRVNTEAFF; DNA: TGTGCCAGCAACACAGGCAGGGTGAACACTGAAGCTTTCTTT
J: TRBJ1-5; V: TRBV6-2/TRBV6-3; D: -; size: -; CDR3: CASSYAAGGQPQHF; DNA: TGTGCCAGCAGTTACGCCGCTGGGGGTCAGCCCCAGCATTTT
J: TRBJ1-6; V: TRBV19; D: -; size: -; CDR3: CASKAGARNSPLHF; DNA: TGTGCCAGTAAAGCGGGGGCCCGTAATTCACCCCTCCACTTT
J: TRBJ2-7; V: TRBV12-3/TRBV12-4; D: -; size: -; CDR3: CASRRASYEQYF; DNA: TGTGCCAGCAGAAGGGCCTCCTACGAGCAGTACTTC
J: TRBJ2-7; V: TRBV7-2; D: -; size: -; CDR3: CASSPRPGPYEQYF; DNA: TGTGCCAGCAGCCCTCGACCGGGCCCCTACGAGCAGTACTTC
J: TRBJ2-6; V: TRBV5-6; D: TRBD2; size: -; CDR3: CASSLELAGPYSGANVLTF; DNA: TGTGCCAGCAGCTTGGAACTAGCGGGGCCCTACTCTGGGGCCAACGTCCTGACTTTC
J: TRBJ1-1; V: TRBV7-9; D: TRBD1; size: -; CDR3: CASSLEGQGSLGAFF; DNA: TGTGCCAGCAGCTTAGAGGGACAGGGGTCTTTAGGGGCTTTCTTT
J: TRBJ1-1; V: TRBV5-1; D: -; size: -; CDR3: CASSSFAGRRDTEAFF; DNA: TGCGCCAGCAGCTCCTTTGCGGGGCGAAGGGACACTGAAGCTTTCTTT
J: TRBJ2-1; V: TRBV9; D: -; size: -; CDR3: CASSPQRAYNEQFF; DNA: TGTGCCAGCAGCCCCCAGCGAGCCTACAATGAGCAGTTCTTC
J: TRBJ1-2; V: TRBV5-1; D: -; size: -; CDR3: CASSLDGDGYTF; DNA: TGCGCCAGCAGCTTGGATGGGGATGGCTACACCTTC
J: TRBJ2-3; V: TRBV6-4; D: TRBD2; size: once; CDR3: CASSEIPGGGRRDTQYF; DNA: TGTGCCAGCAGTGAAATCCCCGGGGGGGGAAGGCGAGATACGCAGTATTTT
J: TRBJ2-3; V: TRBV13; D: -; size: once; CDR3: CASSRRRTGTDTQYF; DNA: TGTGCCAGCAGCCGACGGAGGACCGGCACAGATACGCAGTATTTT
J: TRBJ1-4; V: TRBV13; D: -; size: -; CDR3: CASSPRGDEKLFF; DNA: TGTGCCAGCAGCCCACGAGGGGATGAAAAACTGTTTTTT
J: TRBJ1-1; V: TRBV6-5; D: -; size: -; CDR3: CASGDGTPNTEAFF; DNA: TGTGCCAGCGGAGACGGGACTCCGAACACTGAAGCTTTCTTT
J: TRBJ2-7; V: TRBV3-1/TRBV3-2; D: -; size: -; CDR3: CASSQGRGIAQYF; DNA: TGTGCCAGCAGCCAAGGACGGGGAATCGCGCAGTACTTC
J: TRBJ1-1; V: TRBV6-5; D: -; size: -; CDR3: CASSLQVQVTEAFF; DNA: TGTGCCAGCAGTCTACAGGTCCAAGTCACTGAAGCTTTCTTT
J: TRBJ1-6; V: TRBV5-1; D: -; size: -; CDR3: CASRWGPQSPLHF; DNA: TGCGCCAGCAGGTGGGGACCCCAGTCACCCCTCCACTTT
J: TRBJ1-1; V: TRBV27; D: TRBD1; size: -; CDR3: CASSPLRGRGMNTEAFF; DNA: TGTGCCAGCAGTCCCCTCAGGGGGCGCGGAATGAACACTGAAGCTTTCTTT
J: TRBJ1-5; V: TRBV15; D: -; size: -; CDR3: CATSGRRGNNQPQHF; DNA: TGTGCCACCAGCGGAAGAAGGGGGAACAATCAGCCCCAGCATTTT
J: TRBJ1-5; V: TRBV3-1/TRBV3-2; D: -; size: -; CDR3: CASSKEGSNQPQHF; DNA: TGTGCCAGCAGCAAGGAGGGGAGTAATCAGCCCCAGCATTTT
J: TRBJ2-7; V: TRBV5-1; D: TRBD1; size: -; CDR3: CASSPEGTASGHEQYF; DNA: TGCGCCAGCAGCCCAGAGGGGACAGCCTCGGGCCACGAGCAGTACTTC
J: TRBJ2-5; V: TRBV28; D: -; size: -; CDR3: CASSAQTVRGTQYF; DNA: TGTGCCAGCAGCGCTCAGACGGTCCGGGGGACCCAGTACTTC
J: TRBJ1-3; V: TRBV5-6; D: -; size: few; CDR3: CASSFQSSGNTIYF; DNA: TGTGCCAGCAGCTTTCAAAGCTCTGGAAACACCATATATTTT
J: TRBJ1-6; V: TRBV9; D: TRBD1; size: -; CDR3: CASRTGQGQDSPLHF; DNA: TGTGCCAGCAGAACTGGACAGGGACAGGATTCACCCCTCCACTTT
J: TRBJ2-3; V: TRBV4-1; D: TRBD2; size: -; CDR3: CASSQGAGVGTDTQYF; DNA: TGCGCCAGCAGCCAAGGGGCGGGAGTCGGCACAGATACGCAGTATTTT
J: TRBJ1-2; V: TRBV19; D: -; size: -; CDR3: CASSIRLGGYTF; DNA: TGTGCCAGTAGTATACGACTGGGTGGCTACACCTTC
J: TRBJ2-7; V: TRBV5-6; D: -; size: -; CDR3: CASNGGVEQYF; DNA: TGTGCCAGCAATGGAGGGGTCGAGCAGTACTTC
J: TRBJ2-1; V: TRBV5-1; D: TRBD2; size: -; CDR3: CASSLSGLAGSVYEQFF; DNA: TGCGCCAGCAGCTTGTCGGGACTAGCGGGTTCTGTCTATGAGCAGTTCTTC